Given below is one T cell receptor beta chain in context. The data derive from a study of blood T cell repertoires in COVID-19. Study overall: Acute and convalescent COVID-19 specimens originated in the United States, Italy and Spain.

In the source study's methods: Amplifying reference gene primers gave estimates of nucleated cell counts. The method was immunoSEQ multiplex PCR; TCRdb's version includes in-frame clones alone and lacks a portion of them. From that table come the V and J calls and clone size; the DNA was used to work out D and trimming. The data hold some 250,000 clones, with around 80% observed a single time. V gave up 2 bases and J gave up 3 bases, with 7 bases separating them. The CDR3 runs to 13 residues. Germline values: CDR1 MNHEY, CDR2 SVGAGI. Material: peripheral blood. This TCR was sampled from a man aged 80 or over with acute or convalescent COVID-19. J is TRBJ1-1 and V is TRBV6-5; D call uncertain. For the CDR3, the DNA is TGTGCCAGCAGTTACGAGCGGTACACTGAAGCTTTCTTT. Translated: CASSYERYTEAFF.